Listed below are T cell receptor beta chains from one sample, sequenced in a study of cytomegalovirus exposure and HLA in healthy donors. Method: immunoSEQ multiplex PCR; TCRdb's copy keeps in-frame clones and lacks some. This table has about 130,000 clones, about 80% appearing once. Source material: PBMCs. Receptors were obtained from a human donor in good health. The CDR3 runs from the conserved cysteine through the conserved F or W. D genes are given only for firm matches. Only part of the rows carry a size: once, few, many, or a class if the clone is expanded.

cdr3_aa: CASTPGLADNTGELFF
cdr3_nt: TGTGCCAGTACCCCAGGACTAGCGGATAACACCGGGGAGCTGTTTTTT
d_call: TRBD2
v_call: TRBV19
clone_size: NA
j_call: TRBJ2-2

cdr3_aa: CASSLTARTGRRTDTQYF
cdr3_nt: TGTGCCAGCAGTTTAACAGCCCGGACAGGGAGGCGCACAGATACGCAGTATTTT
d_call: TRBD1
v_call: TRBV27
clone_size: NA
j_call: TRBJ2-3

cdr3_aa: CASLGHPEAFF
cdr3_nt: TGTGCCAGCTTAGGACACCCTGAAGCTTTCTTT
d_call: NA
v_call: TRBV6-1
clone_size: once
j_call: TRBJ1-1

cdr3_aa: CASSLGWAGEISDTQYF
cdr3_nt: TGTGCCAGCAGCTTAGGTTGGGCGGGGGAAATATCAGATACGCAGTATTTT
d_call: TRBD2
v_call: TRBV7-6
clone_size: NA
j_call: TRBJ2-3

cdr3_aa: CASSSRPGQGNEKLFF
cdr3_nt: TGCGCCAGCAGCTCAAGGCCGGGACAGGGAAATGAAAAACTGTTTTTT
d_call: TRBD1
v_call: TRBV5-1
clone_size: few
j_call: TRBJ1-4

cdr3_aa: CATSRGQGDTEAFF
cdr3_nt: TGTGCCACCAGCAGGGGACAGGGGGACACTGAAGCTTTCTTT
d_call: TRBD1
v_call: TRBV15
clone_size: few
j_call: TRBJ1-1

cdr3_aa: CASSKTSGGANDTDTQYF
cdr3_nt: TGTGCCAGCAGCAAAACTAGCGGGGGGGCCAACGACACAGATACGCAGTATTTT
d_call: TRBD2
v_call: TRBV5-6
clone_size: few
j_call: TRBJ2-3

cdr3_aa: CASALTGFDYTF
cdr3_nt: TGTGCCAGCGCCCTGACAGGGTTTGACTACACCTTC
d_call: TRBD1
v_call: TRBV6-6
clone_size: NA
j_call: TRBJ1-2

cdr3_aa: CASSSGGTDTQYF
cdr3_nt: TGTGCCAGTAGTAGCGGGGGAACAGATACGCAGTATTTT
d_call: TRBD2
v_call: TRBV27
clone_size: NA
j_call: TRBJ2-3

cdr3_aa: CASSIMAPNTEAFF
cdr3_nt: TGTGCCAGTAGTATCATGGCCCCGAACACTGAAGCTTTCTTT
d_call: NA
v_call: TRBV19
clone_size: NA
j_call: TRBJ1-1

cdr3_aa: CASSPGSADTQYF
cdr3_nt: TGTGCCAGCTCACCAGGTTCAGCAGATACGCAGTATTTT
d_call: NA
v_call: TRBV18
clone_size: once
j_call: TRBJ2-3

cdr3_aa: CASSLLGQNTGELFF
cdr3_nt: TGTGCCAGCAGCTTACTGGGACAGAACACCGGGGAGCTGTTTTTT
d_call: NA
v_call: TRBV7-2
clone_size: NA
j_call: TRBJ2-2

cdr3_aa: CASSLQGREYGYTF
cdr3_nt: TGTGCCAGCAGCTTGCAGGGGCGGGAGTATGGCTACACCTTC
d_call: NA
v_call: TRBV5-4
clone_size: NA
j_call: TRBJ1-2

cdr3_aa: CASSGTQNTEAFF
cdr3_nt: TGTGCCAGCAGTGGTACACAGAACACTGAAGCTTTCTTT
d_call: NA
v_call: TRBV6-1
clone_size: NA
j_call: TRBJ1-1

cdr3_aa: CASSSLRGQSGELFF
cdr3_nt: TGTGCCAGCAGCTCCCTACGGGGACAGTCCGGGGAGCTGTTTTTT
d_call: TRBD1
v_call: TRBV11-2
clone_size: NA
j_call: TRBJ2-2

cdr3_aa: CASSLNGDTQYF
cdr3_nt: TGTGCCAGCAGCTTAAACGGGGATACGCAGTATTTT
d_call: NA
v_call: TRBV7-3
clone_size: few
j_call: TRBJ2-3

cdr3_aa: CASSLLASGGLGFF
cdr3_nt: TGTGCCAGCAGTTTGCTGGCTAGCGGGGGATTGGGGTTCTTC
d_call: TRBD2
v_call: TRBV27
clone_size: few
j_call: TRBJ2-1

cdr3_aa: CASSPVRQGYNTGELFF
cdr3_nt: TGTGCCAGCTCACCTGTACGACAGGGGTATAACACCGGGGAGCTGTTTTTT
d_call: TRBD1
v_call: TRBV18
clone_size: NA
j_call: TRBJ2-2

cdr3_aa: CASSKPLGGPDLNTEAFF
cdr3_nt: TGTGCCAGTAGTAAACCGTTAGGGGGCCCGGATTTGAACACTGAAGCTTTCTTT
d_call: TRBD1
v_call: TRBV19
clone_size: NA
j_call: TRBJ1-1

cdr3_aa: CASSFAGTDDGYTF
cdr3_nt: TGTGCCAGCAGCTTTGCCGGGACAGACGATGGCTACACCTTC
d_call: TRBD1
v_call: TRBV6-5
clone_size: NA
j_call: TRBJ1-2

cdr3_aa: CASSELGGGRDGYTF
cdr3_nt: TGTGCCAGCAGTGAACTGGGGGGAGGCAGAGATGGCTACACCTTC
d_call: NA
v_call: TRBV2
clone_size: NA
j_call: TRBJ1-2

cdr3_aa: CASSPSVRGVADTQYF
cdr3_nt: TGTGCCAGCAGCCCTAGCGTCCGGGGGGTCGCAGATACGCAGTATTTT
d_call: TRBD2
v_call: TRBV11-2
clone_size: NA
j_call: TRBJ2-3

cdr3_aa: CASSRQGSIMNTEAFF
cdr3_nt: TGTGCCAGCAGTCGGCAGGGGAGTATAATGAACACTGAAGCTTTCTTT
d_call: NA
v_call: TRBV6-6
clone_size: NA
j_call: TRBJ1-1

cdr3_aa: CSVPRGGGTDTQYF
cdr3_nt: TGCAGCGTACCTCGGGGGGGCGGCACAGATACGCAGTATTTT
d_call: TRBD2
v_call: TRBV29-1
clone_size: NA
j_call: TRBJ2-3

cdr3_aa: CASSQGREGEQFF
cdr3_nt: TGTGCCAGCAGCCAAGGGAGGGAAGGTGAGCAGTTCTTC
d_call: NA
v_call: TRBV4-2
clone_size: NA
j_call: TRBJ2-1

cdr3_aa: CSATGGASYEQYF
cdr3_nt: TGCAGCGCGACAGGGGGCGCCTCCTACGAGCAGTACTTC
d_call: TRBD1
v_call: TRBV29-1
clone_size: NA
j_call: TRBJ2-7

cdr3_aa: CASSILTGGYNEQFF
cdr3_nt: TGCGCCAGCAGTATACTCACGGGGGGCTACAATGAGCAGTTCTTC
d_call: TRBD2
v_call: TRBV5-1
clone_size: NA
j_call: TRBJ2-1

cdr3_aa: CASGSEVTNTGELFF
cdr3_nt: TGTGCTAGTGGTTCAGAGGTCACCAACACCGGGGAGCTGTTTTTT
d_call: NA
v_call: TRBV12-5
clone_size: NA
j_call: TRBJ2-2

cdr3_aa: CATSRGLGQGGETQYF
cdr3_nt: TGTGCCACCAGCAGGGGATTAGGACAGGGTGGGGAGACCCAGTACTTC
d_call: TRBD1
v_call: TRBV15
clone_size: NA
j_call: TRBJ2-5

cdr3_aa: CASSPPSDRLYGYTF
cdr3_nt: TGTGCCAGCAGTCCCCCCTCCGACAGGTTATATGGCTACACCTTC
d_call: NA
v_call: TRBV28
clone_size: once
j_call: TRBJ1-2

cdr3_aa: CASGTGISYEQYF
cdr3_nt: TGTGCCAGCGGTACAGGGATATCCTACGAGCAGTACTTC
d_call: NA
v_call: TRBV6-1
clone_size: NA
j_call: TRBJ2-7

cdr3_aa: CASSERPIYGYTF
cdr3_nt: TGTGCCAGCAGTGAACGTCCTATCTATGGCTACACCTTC
d_call: NA
v_call: TRBV6-5
clone_size: NA
j_call: TRBJ1-2

cdr3_aa: CASSPGTGLSTEAFF
cdr3_nt: TGTGCCAGTAGTCCCGGGACAGGGTTGTCCACTGAAGCTTTCTTT
d_call: TRBD1
v_call: TRBV27
clone_size: NA
j_call: TRBJ1-1

cdr3_aa: CASGLFSYNEQFF
cdr3_nt: TGTGCCAGCGGGCTGTTTTCCTACAATGAGCAGTTCTTC
d_call: NA
v_call: TRBV6-1
clone_size: NA
j_call: TRBJ2-1

cdr3_aa: CASSRSGTSGGGSGEQYF
cdr3_nt: TGCGCCAGCAGCCGGTCCGGGACTAGCGGGGGGGGCTCGGGGGAGCAGTACTTC
d_call: TRBD2
v_call: TRBV5-1
clone_size: NA
j_call: TRBJ2-7

cdr3_aa: CASSGTGDGSGNTIYF
cdr3_nt: TGTGCCAGCAGCGGTACAGGGGATGGCTCTGGAAACACCATATATTTT
d_call: TRBD1
v_call: TRBV9
clone_size: NA
j_call: TRBJ1-3

cdr3_aa: CASSLGQYNEQFF
cdr3_nt: TGCGCCAGCAGCTTGGGTCAGTACAATGAGCAGTTCTTC
d_call: NA
v_call: TRBV5-1
clone_size: NA
j_call: TRBJ2-1

cdr3_aa: CASSQRGYEQYF
cdr3_nt: TGTGCCAGCAGCCAACGGGGCTACGAGCAGTACTTC
d_call: NA
v_call: TRBV16
clone_size: few
j_call: TRBJ2-7

cdr3_aa: CAISESGQMVNYGYTF
cdr3_nt: TGTGCCATCAGTGAGTCGGGACAGATGGTTAACTATGGCTACACCTTC
d_call: TRBD1
v_call: TRBV10-3
clone_size: NA
j_call: TRBJ1-2

cdr3_aa: CASRGAEDGYTF
cdr3_nt: TGTGCCAGCCGTGGGGCAGAAGATGGCTACACCTTC
d_call: NA
v_call: TRBV5-5
clone_size: NA
j_call: TRBJ1-2

cdr3_aa: CASTPIDEVVYGYTF
cdr3_nt: TGTGCCAGCACCCCTATTGACGAGGTCGTCTATGGCTACACCTTC
d_call: NA
v_call: TRBV5-6
clone_size: once
j_call: TRBJ1-2

cdr3_aa: CASRQGIQPQHF
cdr3_nt: TGTGCCAGCAGGCAGGGGATTCAGCCCCAGCATTTT
d_call: NA
v_call: TRBV28
clone_size: NA
j_call: TRBJ1-5

cdr3_aa: CASSLGGTGNTIYF
cdr3_nt: TGTGCCAGCAGCCTCGGAGGCACTGGAAACACCATATATTTT
d_call: NA
v_call: TRBV9
clone_size: NA
j_call: TRBJ1-3

cdr3_aa: CASSLRQADEAFF
cdr3_nt: TGTGCCAGCAGCCTCCGACAGGCAGATGAAGCTTTCTTT
d_call: NA
v_call: TRBV7-6
clone_size: few
j_call: TRBJ1-1

cdr3_aa: CASSSGPSTDTQYF
cdr3_nt: TGTGCCAGTAGTAGCGGGCCTAGCACAGATACGCAGTATTTT
d_call: NA
v_call: TRBV19
clone_size: NA
j_call: TRBJ2-3